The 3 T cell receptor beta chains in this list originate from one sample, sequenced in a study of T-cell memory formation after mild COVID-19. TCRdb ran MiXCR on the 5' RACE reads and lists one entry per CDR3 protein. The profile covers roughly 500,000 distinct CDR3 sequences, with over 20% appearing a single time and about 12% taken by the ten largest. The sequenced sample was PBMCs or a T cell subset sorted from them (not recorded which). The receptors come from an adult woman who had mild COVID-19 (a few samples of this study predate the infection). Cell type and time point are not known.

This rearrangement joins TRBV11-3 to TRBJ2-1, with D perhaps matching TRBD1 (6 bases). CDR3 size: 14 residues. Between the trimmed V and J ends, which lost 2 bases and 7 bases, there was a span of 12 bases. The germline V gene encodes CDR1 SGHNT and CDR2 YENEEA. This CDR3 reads CASSLKGQPNEQFF. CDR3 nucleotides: TGTGCCAGCAGCTTAAAAGGACAGCCTAATGAGCAGTTCTTC.

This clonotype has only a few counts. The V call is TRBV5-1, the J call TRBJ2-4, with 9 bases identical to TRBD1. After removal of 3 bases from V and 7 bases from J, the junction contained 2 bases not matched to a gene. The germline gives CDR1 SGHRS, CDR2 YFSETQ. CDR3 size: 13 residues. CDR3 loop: CASSWTGDNIQYF. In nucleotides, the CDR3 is TGCGCCAGCAGCTGGACAGGGGACAACATTCAGTACTTC.

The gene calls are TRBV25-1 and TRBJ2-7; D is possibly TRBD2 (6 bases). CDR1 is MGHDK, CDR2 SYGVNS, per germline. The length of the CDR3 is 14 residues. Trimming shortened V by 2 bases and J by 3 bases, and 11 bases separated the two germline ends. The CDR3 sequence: CASSETGEGYEQYF. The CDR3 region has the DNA TGTGCCAGCAGTGAAACGGGAGAGGGCTACGAGCAGTACTTC.